The clone carrying this T cell receptor (beta chain) was found once. Its cognate antigen is unknown. Recent acute infections and vaccinations were absent in the healthy HIV-negative adult donors. This CDR3 is 17 amino acids long. The junction had 6 bases not matched to a gene; V was cut back by 4 bases and J by 0 bases. Germline V gives CDR1 SGHTA, CDR2 FQGNSA. The data stem from a study of shared clonotypes between healthy human individuals. Study-wide points: In contrast to clonotypes shared by all four donors, non-shared clonotypes had lower generation probabilities.

Generated by immunoSEQ multiplex PCR, the TCRdb table keeps only in-frame clones and is missing some. Of approximately 500,000 clones in the sample, 96% were seen once. Material for sequencing was naive CD4+ T cells sorted from blood. Specified subset: CD45RA+ positively selected. The V and J genes are TRBV7-2 and TRBJ2-3; the match to TRBD2 covers 11 bases. The TCR originated in a woman under 40 in good health. In DNA form, the CDR3 reads TGTGCCAGCAGCTGGCCGGGACTAGCGGAAAGCACAGATACGCAGTATTTT. Its protein product is CASSWPGLAESTDTQYF.